One and the same sample provided the 14 T cell receptor beta chains below, sequenced in a study of CD8+CD57+ T cells in acquired aplastic anemia. Genomic DNA acted as the template from which TCR beta VDJ combination and CDR3 sequence profiling were carried out. TCRdb recomputed calls from the reads with MiXCR, one row per CDR3 protein. The sample lists more than 250,000 distinct CDR3 sequences; roughly 50% were seen once. The specimen was sorted CD4+, CD8+, or CD8+CD57+ T cells (not recorded which) from PBMCs. These receptors came from a human donor with severe aplastic anemia or a healthy control (not recorded which).

This clonotype has more than one count but fewer than ten. J is TRBJ2-7 and V is TRBV2, with 9 bases that match TRBD1. The CDR3 has 13 amino acids. Trimming cost V 6 bases and J 1 base; bases outside gene matches: 1. The germline CDR1 and CDR2 sequences are SNHLY and FYNNEI. In nucleotides, the CDR3 is TGTGCCAGCAGGGACAGGGGATCCTACGAGCAGTACTTC. This gives the protein CASRDRGSYEQYF.

This clonotype has more than one count but fewer than ten. Relative to the germline gene, one junction end is altered; a read error may explain this. J is TRBJ2-7 and V is TRBV20-1; 8 positions match TRBD2. This CDR3 comprises 13 residues. Germline CDR1 reads DFQATT; CDR2 reads SNEGSKA (reference sequence). DNA of the CDR3: TGCAGTGCTAGAGATGGAAGCGGGGGTGAGCAGTACTTT. Its protein is CSARDGSGGEQYF.

On this clonotype itself: It is likely a read error, because the conserved phenylalanine at the end of the CDR3 is missing. The rearrangement links TRBV7-2 to TRBJ2-3; D is undetermined. The V gene's germline CDR1 is SGHTA and CDR2 FQGNSA. CDR3 length: 13 residues. Trimming removed 7 bases at V and 5 bases at J, with 13 bases between. CDR3 region: CASTPLSGDTQYS. The CDR3 DNA follows: TGTGCCAGCACCCCACTTAGTGGAGATACGCAGTATTCT.

This clonotype was found once. V usage is TRBV24-1 and J usage is TRBJ2-3; D remains unclear. V was clipped by 3 bases and J by 4 bases, with 13 bases between them. This CDR3 has 15 amino acids. Germline lookup yields CDR1 KGHDR and CDR2 SFDVKD. CDR3 amino acids: CATSDVSGPADTQYF. The CDR3 DNA follows: TGTGCCACCAGTGATGTGTCGGGTCCCGCAGATACGCAGTATTTT.

The chain combines TRBV7-2 with TRBJ2-7, with 7 bases lining up with TRBD2. CDR3 length: 16 amino acids. Trimming removed 1 base from V and 2 bases from J; junction bases left unmatched: 8. Germline CDR1 is SGHTA and CDR2 is FQGNSA. The CDR3 sequence: CASSLVGSAGTYEQYF. CDR3 DNA: TGTGCCAGCAGCTTAGTTGGGTCAGCGGGGACCTACGAGCAGTACTTC.

Of note for this clonotype: This likely comes from a read error, as the CDR3 has no conserved phenylalanine or tryptophan at its end. The chain carries TRBV10-3 and TRBJ1-2, with no clear D. V dropped 0 bases and J dropped 9 bases, with 8 bases sitting between them. Per the germline V gene, CDR1 is ENHRY and CDR2 is SYGVKD. This CDR3 region has 12 residues. CDR3 residues: CAISESLNSYTS. CDR3 in DNA: TGTGCCATCAGTGAGTCCCTCAATAGCTACACCTCC.

This clonotype has a count of ten or more. The chain recombines TRBV6-5 with TRBJ1-2, with TRBD1 as a possible D gene (5 bases). V dropped 3 bases and J dropped 7 bases, with 15 bases sitting between them. CDR1 and CDR2 (germline): MNHEY, SVGAGI. The CDR3 is 14 amino acids. The CDR3 reads CASSYQEGRGGYTF. Written as DNA, the CDR3 is TGTGCCAGCAGTTATCAGGAGGGGAGGGGTGGCTACACCTTC.

The CDR3, as DNA: TGTGCCAGCAGTTCTGGGACAGTTGGTAATCAGCCCCAGCATTTT. As protein: CASSSGTVGNQPQHF. The chain combines TRBV12-3 or TRBV12-4 with TRBJ1-5; 7 bases are a match to TRBD1. The CDR3 length is 15 residues. The V gene end was trimmed by 4 bases and the J gene end by 4 bases; junction bases not matched to a gene: 7.

The chain couples TRBV7-2 to TRBJ2-7; possible D gene TRBD1, 6 bases. The CDR3 has 14 residues. CDR1 is SGHTA and CDR2 is FQGNSA in the germline V gene. The germline V and J ends were trimmed by 5 bases and 7 bases, with 18 bases remaining between them. The CDR3 loop reads CASSRDRNQGEQYF. DNA for the CDR3: TGTGCCAGCAGCCGTGACAGGAATCAGGGAGAGCAGTACTTC.

The chain recombines TRBV19 with TRBJ1-1; 7 nucleotides line up with TRBD1. The germline V gene encodes CDR1 LNHDA and CDR2 SQIVND (reference sequence). V gave up 9 bases and J gave up 0 bases; unmatched junction bases: 4. This CDR3 contains 13 residues. CDR3 DNA: TGTGCCAGCTGGACAGGAATGAACACTGAAGCTTTCTTT. It translates to CASWTGMNTEAFF.

The V and J genes are TRBV10-3 and TRBJ1-3; 7 bases line up with TRBD1. The CDR3 runs to 15 residues. CDR1 ENHRY and CDR2 SYGVKD come from the germline V gene. Trimming took 6 bases from V and 4 from J; bases not matched to a gene: 9. This chain's CDR3 is CAIRTRQGGGNTIYF. Written as DNA, the CDR3 is TGTGCCATCAGGACTCGACAGGGAGGCGGAAACACCATATATTTT.

The genes are TRBV20-1 and TRBJ2-1; possible D gene TRBD2, 6 bases. This CDR3 comprises 15 residues. Germline V gene sequence: CDR1 DFQATT, CDR2 SNEGSKA (reference sequence). Trimming pared 1 base from V and 2 bases from J, leaving 12 bases between. CDR3 DNA: TGCAGTGCTAGAGGTCTAGCGTCCACCTACAATGAGCAGTTCTTC. Translating it yields CSARGLASTYNEQFF.

Ten or more counts support this clonotype. The V call is TRBV5-1, the J call TRBJ2-3; 10 nucleotides line up with TRBD2. The CDR3 is made up of 20 amino acids. The germline V gene has CDR1 SGHRS and CDR2 YFSETQ. The V gene end was trimmed by 0 bases and the J gene end by 0 bases; junction bases not matched to a gene: 13. The CDR3 nucleotides read TGCGCCAGCAGCTTGGCCGTAGCGGGGGGCCTCTCTTCTAGCACAGATACGCAGTATTTT. The encoded protein is CASSLAVAGGLSSSTDTQYF. The full variable domain, its missing parts supplied by reference TRBV5-1 and TRBJ2-3, is KAGVTQTPRYLIKTRGQQVTLSCSPISGHRSVSWYQQTPGQGLQFLFEYFSETQRNKGNFPGRFSGRQFSNSRSEMNVSTLELGDSALYLCASSLAVAGGLSSSTDTQYFGPGTRLTVL.

CDR3 amino acids: CASSESIGGLRNQPQHF. The CDR3 DNA follows: TGCGCCAGCAGTGAGTCGATTGGTGGCTTAAGGAATCAGCCCCAGCATTTT. The chain recombines TRBV10-2 with TRBJ1-5; D is unclear. The germline gives CDR1 WSHSY, CDR2 SAAADI. V was clipped by 0 bases and J by 4 bases, with 16 bases between them. The CDR3 contains 17 residues.